A single sample is the source of the 10 T cell receptor beta chains below, sequenced in a study of T cells in Graves' hyperthyroidism and ophthalmopathy. TCR beta CDR3 regions were amplified from RNA. The HTBI primer set served for first-round RT-PCR of the TCR CDR3. One entry per CDR3 protein results from TCRdb running MiXCR on the multiplex PCR reads. This sample has 700,000 or so distinct CDR3 sequences, with 16% found just once. The sequenced sample was blood. The source of these receptors is a man between 18 and 29 years old with Graves' hyperthyroidism.

At least ten counts were recorded for this clonotype. J is TRBJ2-1 and V is TRBV12-3 or TRBV12-4; D is possibly TRBD2 (7 bases). The CDR3 runs 15 residues. Between the trimmed V and J ends, which lost 7 bases and 2 bases, there was a span of 15 bases. The CDR3 DNA sequence: TGTGCCAGCAACCTGAGGGGGGGCACCTACAATGAGCAGTTCTTC. Amino acids: CASNLRGGTYNEQFF.

This clonotype has just a few counts. This chain links TRBV6-2 or TRBV6-3 with TRBJ2-5, with 14 bases aligning to TRBD2. The CDR3 totals 16 residues. V gave up 6 bases and J gave up 5 bases; unmatched junction bases: 8. Germline V gene data show CDR1 as MNHEY and CDR2 as SVGEGT. The CDR3: CASRLRGTSGSETQYF. CDR3 bases: TGTGCCAGCAGACTCAGGGGGACTAGCGGGAGTGAGACCCAGTACTTC.

This clonotype has a handful of counts. V is TRBV12-3 or TRBV12-4 and J is TRBJ2-7; D possibly uses TRBD1 or TRBD2 (5 bases each). The CDR3 extends over 15 amino acids. Trimming cost V 1 base and J 0 bases, with 10 bases left between them. The CDR3 here is CASSLEGTSSYEQYF. CDR3 DNA sequence: TGTGCCAGCAGTTTAGAGGGGACGAGCTCCTACGAGCAGTACTTC.

In its sample, this clonotype was seen a few times. The rearrangement uses TRBV15 and TRBJ1-6, with D possibly being TRBD1 (5 bases). V shed 0 bases and J shed 9 bases, with 12 bases lying between them. The germline V gene encodes CDR1 LNHNV and CDR2 YYDKDF (reference sequence). CDR3 length: 15 amino acids. The chain's CDR3 is CATSREKQDGSPLHF. The CDR3 bases are TGTGCCACCAGCAGAGAAAAACAGGATGGTTCACCCCTCCACTTT.

In this sample, this clonotype turned up a few times. The chain links TRBV12-3 or TRBV12-4 to TRBJ2-6; D gene ambiguous. The CDR3 is 14 amino acids. Between the trimmed V and J ends, which lost 3 bases and 2 bases, there was a span of 5 bases. The CDR3 region has the DNA TGTGCCAGCAGTTTGTCTACTGGGGCCAACGTCCTGACTTTC. Amino acids: CASSLSTGANVLTF.

This clonotype was detected ten times or more. V is TRBV4-3 and J is TRBJ1-1; the D is unclear. V gave up 0 bases and J gave up 5 bases, with 13 bases separating them. CDR3 length equals 15 residues. Looked up from germline, CDR1 is LGHNA and CDR2 is YSLEER. DNA of the CDR3: TGCGCCAGCAGCCAAGATAACGGAAAGAGGACTGAAGCTTTCTTT. It codes for CASSQDNGKRTEAFF.

There are many counts of this clonotype. The genes are TRBV18 and TRBJ2-7; D is unresolved. CDR3 length equals 13 residues. CDR1 is KGHSH and CDR2 is LQKENI in the germline V gene. V lost 3 bases to trimming and J lost 4 bases, with 10 bases between them. In DNA form, the CDR3 reads TGTGCCAGCTCACCGGTAGGCCAGTACGAGCAGTACTTC. Its translation: CASSPVGQYEQYF.

This clonotype was observed many times. This chain links TRBV7-2 with TRBJ1-2; 7 positions match TRBD1. Per germline, CDR1 SGHTA and CDR2 FQGNSA. This CDR3 region has 14 residues. The J segment lost 4 bases and the V segment lost 5 bases, leaving 7 bases of the junction unmatched. The CDR3 reads CASSDRQGSYGYTF. The CDR3 nucleotides are TGTGCCAGCAGCGACCGACAGGGATCCTATGGCTACACCTTC.

Many counts were recorded for this clonotype. The gene calls are TRBV2 and TRBJ2-7; D unresolved. The CDR3 covers 11 residues. The germline V gene has CDR1 SNHLY and CDR2 FYNNEI. With 8 bases removed from V and 2 bases from J, the gap between germline ends came to 7 bases. CDR3: CASGRPYEQYF. CDR3 DNA sequence: TGTGCCAGCGGCCGTCCCTACGAGCAGTACTTC.

This clonotype was recorded many times. The V call is TRBV18, the J call TRBJ1-3, with unresolved D. The CDR3 runs 15 residues. The V gene lost 2 bases and the J gene lost 0 bases, with 8 bases spanning the gap. CDR1 KGHSH and CDR2 LQKENI come from the germline V gene. The DNA of the CDR3 is TGTGCCAGCTCACCAATCGAAGGCTCTGGAAACACCATATATTTT. As protein: CASSPIEGSGNTIYF.